This TCR beta chain appears in the sequencing data of a study of cytomegalovirus exposure and HLA in healthy donors. General study findings and limits: An analysis that was carried out later associated 15,000 to 20,000 TCR beta sequences with HLA alleles at 0.05 false discovery rate.

A multiplex PCR was run with 60 Vbeta primers and 13 Jbeta primers. The repertoire was sequenced with immunoSEQ multiplex PCR; TCRdb's copy has only in-frame clones and lacks some. The sample includes under 150,000 clones, roughly 74% seen only once; the top ten take less than 7.5%. CDR3 length: 16 amino acids. The V gene's germline CDR1 is LNHNV and CDR2 YYDKDF (reference sequence). Deletions cut 6 bases from V and 0 bases from J, with 15 bases between. Only a few counts were recorded for this clone. Its antigen is undetermined. The sequenced sample was PBMCs. The chain links TRBV15 to TRBJ2-1; D is possibly TRBD1 (7 bases). The TCR sequence derives from a woman between 35 and 50 years old in good health and CMV-seropositive. CDR3 sequence (DNA): TGTGCCACCAGAAAGATTCAGGGGGGCTCCTACAATGAGCAGTTCTTC. Amino acids: CATRKIQGGSYNEQFF.